The rows below give T cell receptor beta chains drawn from one sample of a study of CD8 T cells in ankylosing spondylitis. TCRdb reprocessed the 5' RACE reads via MiXCR and lists one record per CDR3 protein. The sample includes 450,000 or so distinct CDR3 sequences, 25% to 30% seen only once; the top ten take about 0.89%. The specimen was blood, either unsorted or a sorted T cell fraction (not recorded which). These receptors originate from a male donor with ankylosing spondylitis. The CDR3 runs from the conserved cysteine through the conserved F or W. D genes are given only for firm matches. Not every row has a clone size; where given, it reads once, few, many or a size class.

d_call j_call clone_size v_call cdr3_nt cdr3_aa
. TRBJ2-3 few TRBV10-3 TGTGCCATCAGTGATGAGAAATCCCTCACAGATACGCAGTATTTT CAISDEKSLTDTQYF
TRBD1 TRBJ1-6 few TRBV5-5 TGTGCCAGCAGCTCCGGGACAGGAGATAATTCACCCCTCCACTTT CASSSGTGDNSPLHF
TRBD2 TRBJ2-5 few TRBV30 TGTGCCTGGACCCTAGGTCTGGTAGCGGGTCAAGAGACCCAGTACTTC CAWTLGLVAGQETQYF
TRBD1 TRBJ1-5 . TRBV12-3/TRBV12-4 TGTGCCAGCAGTATCGGGACAGGTCAAAACAATCAGCCCCAGCATTTT CASSIGTGQNNQPQHF
TRBD2 TRBJ2-1 . TRBV15 TGTGCCACCAGCGGGGGGACTAGCGGGAACCTGGGGCAGTTCTTC CATSGGTSGNLGQFF
. TRBJ1-3 few TRBV12-3/TRBV12-4 TGTGCCAGCAGCTATGGAGGGCTTAGAGGACACACCATATATTTT CASSYGGLRGHTIYF
. TRBJ1-1 few TRBV6-5 TGTGCCAGCAGTTACTCCGGGGTTGAGAACACTGAAGCTTTCTTT CASSYSGVENTEAFF
. TRBJ1-2 . TRBV7-9 TGTGCCAGCAGTACGGACAAGGCGGGGGGCTACACCTTC CASSTDKAGGYTF
TRBD1 TRBJ2-5 few TRBV20-1 TGCAGTGCGGTAACAGGGGGCGAGGGGGAGACCCAGTACTTC CSAVTGGEGETQYF
. TRBJ2-7 few TRBV7-9 TGTGCCAGCAGCTTACAGGGGCGGAATGGCGAGCAGTACTTC CASSLQGRNGEQYF
. TRBJ1-5 . TRBV5-5 TGTGCCAGCAGCTTTGATTGGGACCAGCCCCAGCATTTT CASSFDWDQPQHF
. TRBJ2-1 . TRBV5-1 TGCGCCAGCGCCGGAGGGACGACCTCCTACAATGAGCAGTTCTTC CASAGGTTSYNEQFF
TRBD1 TRBJ2-1 few TRBV5-1 TGCGCCAGCAGCCCGGGACAGCACAATGAGCAGTTCTTC CASSPGQHNEQFF
. TRBJ2-7 . TRBV18 TGTGCCAGCTCACCCTACTCTGGGGCCGTCAATTTTGAGCAGTACTTC CASSPYSGAVNFEQYF
. TRBJ2-1 few TRBV15 TGTGCCACCAGCAGAGATGCGAGCGGTACCTACAATGAGCAGTTCTTC CATSRDASGTYNEQFF
. TRBJ1-4 . TRBV19 TGTGCCAGTAGCTTCCTCCCGGAAAAACTGTTTTTT CASSFLPEKLFF
TRBD1 TRBJ2-7 few TRBV7-2 TGTGCCAGCAGCGTCCAGGGGGCCTACGAGCAGTACTTC CASSVQGAYEQYF
. TRBJ2-6 . TRBV20-1 TGCAGTGCCCTCCTACCCGGGGCCAACGTCCTGACTTTC CSALLPGANVLTF
. TRBJ2-5 many TRBV29-1 TGCAGCGTTGAACTGACTCCGAACAGGGAGTTCGAGACCCAGTACTTC CSVELTPNREFETQYF
. TRBJ1-1 few TRBV7-8 TGTGCCAGCAGCTCGCGGACAGCCGCTGAAGCTTTCTTT CASSSRTAAEAFF
. TRBJ2-1 few TRBV12-3/TRBV12-4 TGTGCCAGCAGTCCCGTCGTACGGAGGCAGTTCTTC CASSPVVRRQFF
TRBD2 TRBJ2-1 . TRBV20-1 TGCAGTGGAGGCCGTGGGGGACTAGCAGTCAATGAGCAGTTCTTC CSGGRGGLAVNEQFF
TRBD2 TRBJ2-3 few TRBV5-1 TGCGCCAGCAGCCGCCTGACTAGCGGGAGCGGCACAGATACGCAGTATTTT CASSRLTSGSGTDTQYF
. TRBJ2-2 . TRBV29-1 TGCAGCGTTCTAGGCGGTTCGAACACCGGGGAGCTGTTTTTT CSVLGGSNTGELFF
TRBD2 TRBJ2-1 . TRBV11-2 TGTGCCAGCAGCTTACTTGGCGGGGGTTCCTACAATGAGCAGTTCTTC CASSLLGGGSYNEQFF
. TRBJ1-1 . TRBV5-1 TGCGCCAGCAGCTTGGAAGGGACGGGGAACACTGAAGCTTTCTTT CASSLEGTGNTEAFF
. TRBJ1-1 few TRBV12-3/TRBV12-4 TGTGCCAGCAGTTTCCTGGACAGCACTGAAGCTTTCTTT CASSFLDSTEAFF
. TRBJ2-2 . TRBV6-1 TGTGCCAGCAGAATGAGTAGGGGATGGACCGGGGAGCTGTTTTTT CASRMSRGWTGELFF
. TRBJ2-4 few TRBV7-2 TGTGCCAGCAGCTTAGAAGGGGCGCAGAAAAACATTCAGTACTTC CASSLEGAQKNIQYF
. TRBJ2-1 few TRBV24-1 TGTGCCACCAGTGATTTGGCAGGGAGGCACTACAATGAGCAGTTCTTC CATSDLAGRHYNEQFF
. TRBJ1-2 . TRBV6-1 TGTGCCAGCACCGGACGGATTCATATCTATGGCTACACCTTC CASTGRIHIYGYTF
TRBD1 TRBJ2-2 . TRBV27 TGTGCCAGCAGTTTACGGGGACAGGCGAACACCGGGGAGCTGTTTTTT CASSLRGQANTGELFF
. TRBJ2-2 many TRBV5-6 TGTGCCAGCAGCTTGGTAGGACCCCCTCGCCCCGGGGAGCTGTTTTTT CASSLVGPPRPGELFF
. TRBJ1-1 few TRBV20-1 TGCAGTGCCGTCCTGAACACTGAAGCTTTCTTT CSAVLNTEAFF
TRBD2 TRBJ2-3 . TRBV4-1 TGCGCCAGAAAGCCAGGACTAGGACTAGCGGGATGTACGCAGTATTTT CARKPGLGLAGCTQYF
TRBD2 TRBJ2-2 few TRBV3-1 TGTGCCAGCAGCCACCTAGCGGGGATCAATGACGGGGAGCTGTTTTTT CASSHLAGINDGELFF
TRBD1 TRBJ1-3 few TRBV18 TGTGCCAGCTCAGTGGACAGGGAGCCTGGAAACACCATATATTTT CASSVDREPGNTIYF
TRBD1 TRBJ2-7 . TRBV29-1 TGCAGCGTCGAAACCGGACAGGGGTACGAGCAGTACTTC CSVETGQGYEQYF
. TRBJ1-1 . TRBV14 TGTGCCAGCAGCCAAGATCCGAGACAGGTCGACCCCAAAGTCACTGAAGCTTTCTTT CASSQDPRQVDPKVTEAFF
. TRBJ2-1 few TRBV7-9 TGTGCCAGCAGCCCCGGGACTCAACACAATGAGCAGTTCTTC CASSPGTQHNEQFF
TRBD1 TRBJ1-4 . TRBV20-1 TGCAGTGCTAGAGGGGGGACAGCTGCAACTAATGAAAAACTGTTTTTT CSARGGTAATNEKLFF
TRBD1 TRBJ2-3 . TRBV2 TGTGCCAGCAGGTCGAGGGCAGGGGGCGCCCCGGATACGCAGTATTTT CASRSRAGGAPDTQYF
. TRBJ2-4 . TRBV11-2 TGTGCCAGCAGCTTAGATGCCAGGGCCCAAAACATTCAGTACTTC CASSLDARAQNIQYF
TRBD1 TRBJ1-6 . TRBV2 TGTGCCAGCAGGGGGACAGGGGGTAATTCACCCCTCCACTTT CASRGTGGNSPLHF
. TRBJ2-6 . TRBV2 TGTGCCAGCACCGACGTGCGGGTCCTGACTTTC CASTDVRVLTF
TRBD2 TRBJ2-4 . TRBV5-1 TGCGCCAGCAGCAGATACGGGACTAGCGGGAGCGGAGGGAAAAACATTCAGTACTTC CASSRYGTSGSGGKNIQYF
. TRBJ1-1 . TRBV12-3/TRBV12-4 TGTGCCAGCAGTCAATTGTGGGTCATGAACACTGAAGCTTTCTTT CASSQLWVMNTEAFF
. TRBJ2-5 once TRBV5-1 TGCGCCAGCAGCTTAATGCTCCAAGAGACCCAGTACTTC CASSLMLQETQYF
. TRBJ2-5 . TRBV3-1 TGTGCCACCGATAGCGGAAAAGAGACCCAGTACTTC CATDSGKETQYF
. TRBJ1-5 few TRBV24-1 TGTGCCACTGCCAGGTCCCAGCAGAGCAATCAGCCCCAGCATTTT CATARSQQSNQPQHF
. TRBJ2-1 . TRBV20-1 TGCAGTGCTAGTCGCTCCGAGACGAGCTCCTACAATGAGCAGTTCTTC CSASRSETSSYNEQFF
. TRBJ2-5 . TRBV24-1 TGTGCCACCAGTGATCCGACCCGGCGACCGCAAGAGACCCAGTACTTC CATSDPTRRPQETQYF
TRBD2 TRBJ2-7 . TRBV20-1 TGCAGTCACGGACTAGCGGGAGGCCGGTCCTACGAGCAGTACTTC CSHGLAGGRSYEQYF
. TRBJ1-3 few TRBV29-1 TGCAGCGTCCGGGGCTTGGGTGGAAACACCATATATTTT CSVRGLGGNTIYF
. TRBJ1-5 many TRBV12-3/TRBV12-4 TGTGCCAGCAGCCTCGGTATGGAGCCCCAGCATTTT CASSLGMEPQHF
. TRBJ2-7 . TRBV20-1 TGCAGTGCTAAGGAGCCGACCCTCTACGAGCAGTACTTC CSAKEPTLYEQYF
TRBD1 TRBJ1-6 . TRBV5-1 TGCGCCAGCAGGTCCGGGACAGGGGCCGGATCACCCCTCCACTTT CASRSGTGAGSPLHF
. TRBJ1-1 few TRBV15 TGTGCCACCAGCCAGGACAGTTGGTACACTGAAGCTTTCTTT CATSQDSWYTEAFF
. TRBJ2-3 few TRBV15 TGTGCCACCAGCAAGGGAATAACCAGCCGCACAGATACGCAGTATTTT CATSKGITSRTDTQYF
TRBD1 TRBJ1-1 once TRBV5-1 TGCGCCAGCAGCTGGAATACAGGGGTCTCTGAAGCTTTCTTT CASSWNTGVSEAFF